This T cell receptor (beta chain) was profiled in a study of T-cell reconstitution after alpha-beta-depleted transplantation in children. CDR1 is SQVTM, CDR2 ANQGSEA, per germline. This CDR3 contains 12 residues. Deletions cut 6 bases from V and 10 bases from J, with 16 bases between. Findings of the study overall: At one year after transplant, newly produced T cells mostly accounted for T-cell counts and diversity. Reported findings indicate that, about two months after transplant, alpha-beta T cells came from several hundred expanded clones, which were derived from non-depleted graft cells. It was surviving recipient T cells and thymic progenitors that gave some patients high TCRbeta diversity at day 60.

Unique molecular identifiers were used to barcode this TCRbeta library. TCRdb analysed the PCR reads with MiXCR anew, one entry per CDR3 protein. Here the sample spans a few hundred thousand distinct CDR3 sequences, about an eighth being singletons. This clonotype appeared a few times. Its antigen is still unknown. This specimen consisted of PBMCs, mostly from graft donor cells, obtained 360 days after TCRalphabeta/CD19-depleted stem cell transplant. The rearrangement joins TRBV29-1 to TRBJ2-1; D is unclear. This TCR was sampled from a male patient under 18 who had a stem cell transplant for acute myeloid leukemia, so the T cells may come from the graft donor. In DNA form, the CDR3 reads TGCAGCGTCCCGACGGGTTTTGGGGAGCAGTTCTTC. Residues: CSVPTGFGEQFF.